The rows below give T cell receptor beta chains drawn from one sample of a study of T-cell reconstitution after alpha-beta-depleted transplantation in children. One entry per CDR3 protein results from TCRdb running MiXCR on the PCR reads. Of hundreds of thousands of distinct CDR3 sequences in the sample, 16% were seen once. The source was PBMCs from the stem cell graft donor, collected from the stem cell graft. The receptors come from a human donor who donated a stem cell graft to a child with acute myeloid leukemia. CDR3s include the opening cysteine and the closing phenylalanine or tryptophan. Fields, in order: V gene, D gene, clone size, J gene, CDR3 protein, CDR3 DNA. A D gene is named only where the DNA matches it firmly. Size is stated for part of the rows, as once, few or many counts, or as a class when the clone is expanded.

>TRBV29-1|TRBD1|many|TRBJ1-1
CSGTGRSTEAFF
TGCAGCGGGACAGGGCGGAGCACTGAAGCTTTCTTT
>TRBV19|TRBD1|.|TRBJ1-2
CASTAARGQGYTF
TGTGCCAGTACCGCAGCGAGGGGGCAAGGCTACACCTTC
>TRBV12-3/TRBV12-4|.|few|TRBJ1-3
CASSVRDTIYF
TGTGCCAGCAGTGTGAGAGACACCATATATTTT
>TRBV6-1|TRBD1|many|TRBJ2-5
CASSPTRTGLEETQYF
TGTGCCAGCAGCCCTACGCGGACAGGGCTGGAGGAGACCCAGTACTTC
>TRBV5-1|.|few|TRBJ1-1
CASSPLAEVPNTEAFF
TGCGCCAGCAGCCCCCTGGCGGAGGTACCGAACACTGAAGCTTTCTTT
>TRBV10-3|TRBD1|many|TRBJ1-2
CAISESQGDGYTF
TGTGCCATCAGTGAGTCGCAGGGGGATGGCTACACCTTC
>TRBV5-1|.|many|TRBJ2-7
CASSSPGRSYEQYF
TGCGCCAGCAGCTCCCCAGGGAGGTCCTACGAGCAGTACTTC
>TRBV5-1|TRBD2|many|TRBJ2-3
CASWLAGRSDTQYF
TGCGCCAGCTGGCTAGCGGGGCGGTCAGATACGCAGTATTTT
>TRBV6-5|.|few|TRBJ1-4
CASSYRGAGEKLFF
TGTGCCAGCAGTTACAGGGGGGCCGGTGAAAAACTGTTTTTT
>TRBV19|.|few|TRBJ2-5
CASSTAGETQYF
TGTGCCAGTAGTACAGCGGGAGAGACCCAGTACTTC
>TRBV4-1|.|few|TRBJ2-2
CASSQGFSGELFF
TGCGCCAGCAGCCAAGGCTTCAGCGGGGAGCTGTTTTTT